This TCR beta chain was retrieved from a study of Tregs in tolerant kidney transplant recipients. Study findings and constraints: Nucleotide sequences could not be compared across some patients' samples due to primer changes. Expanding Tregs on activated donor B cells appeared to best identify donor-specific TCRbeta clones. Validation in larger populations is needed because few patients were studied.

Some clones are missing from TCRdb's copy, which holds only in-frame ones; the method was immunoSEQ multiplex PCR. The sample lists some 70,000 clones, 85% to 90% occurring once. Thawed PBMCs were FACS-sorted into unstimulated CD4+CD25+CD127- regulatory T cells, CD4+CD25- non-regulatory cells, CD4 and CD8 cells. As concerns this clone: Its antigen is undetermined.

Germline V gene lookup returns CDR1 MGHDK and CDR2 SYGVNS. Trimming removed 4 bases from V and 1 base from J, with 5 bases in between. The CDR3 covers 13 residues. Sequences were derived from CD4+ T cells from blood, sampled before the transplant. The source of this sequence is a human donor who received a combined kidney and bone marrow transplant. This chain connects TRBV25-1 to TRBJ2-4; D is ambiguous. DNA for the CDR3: TGTGCCAGCAGTGGAGCGGCCAAAAACATTCAGTACTTC. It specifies CASSGAAKNIQYF.